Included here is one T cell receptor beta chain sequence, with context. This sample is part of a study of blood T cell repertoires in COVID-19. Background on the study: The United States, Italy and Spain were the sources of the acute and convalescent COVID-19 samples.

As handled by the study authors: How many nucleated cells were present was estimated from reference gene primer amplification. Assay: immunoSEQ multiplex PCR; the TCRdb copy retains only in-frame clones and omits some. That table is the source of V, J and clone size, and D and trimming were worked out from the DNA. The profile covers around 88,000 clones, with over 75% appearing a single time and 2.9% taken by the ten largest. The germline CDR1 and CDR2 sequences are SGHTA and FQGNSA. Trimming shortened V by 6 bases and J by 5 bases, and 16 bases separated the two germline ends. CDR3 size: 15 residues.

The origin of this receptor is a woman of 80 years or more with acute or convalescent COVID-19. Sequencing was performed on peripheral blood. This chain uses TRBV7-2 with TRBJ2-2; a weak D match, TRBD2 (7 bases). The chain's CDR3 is CASSEGGAPTGELFF. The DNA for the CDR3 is TGTGCCAGCAGTGAGGGGGGGGCCCCGACCGGGGAGCTGTTTTTT.